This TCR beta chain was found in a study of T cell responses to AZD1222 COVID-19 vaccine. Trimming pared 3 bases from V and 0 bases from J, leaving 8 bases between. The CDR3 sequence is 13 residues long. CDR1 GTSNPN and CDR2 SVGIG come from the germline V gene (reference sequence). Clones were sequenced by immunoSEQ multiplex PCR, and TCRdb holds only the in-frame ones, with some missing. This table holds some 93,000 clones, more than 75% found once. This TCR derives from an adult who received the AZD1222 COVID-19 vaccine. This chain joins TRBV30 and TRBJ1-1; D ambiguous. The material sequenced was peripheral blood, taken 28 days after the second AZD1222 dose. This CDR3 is CAWSRPMNTEAFF. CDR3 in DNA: TGTGCCTGGAGCAGACCTATGAACACTGAAGCTTTCTTT. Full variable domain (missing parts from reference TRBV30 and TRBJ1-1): SQTIHQWPATLVQPVGSPLSLECTVEGTSNPNLYWYRQAAGRGLQLLFYSVGIGQISSEVPQNLSASRPQDRQFILSSKKLLLSDSGFYLCAWSRPMNTEAFFGQGTRLTVV.